This T cell receptor beta chain derives from a study of blood T cell repertoires in COVID-19. Study as a whole: Specimens from acute and convalescent COVID-19 originated in the United States, Italy and Spain. In each case, the material was cDNA or gDNA derived from T cells, B-cell-depleted T cells, or PBMCs.

Original data processing: It was from reference gene primer amplification that nucleated cell counts were estimated. The data were produced by immunoSEQ multiplex PCR, yet TCRdb's version contains in-frame clones alone and is incomplete. Clone size and V and J calls were adopted from that table, with D and trimming inferred from the DNA. The sample lists a few hundred thousand clones, around nine tenths occurring once. J gave up 7 bases and V 0 bases, and 3 bases lay outside the gene matches. CDR1 is SGHRS and CDR2 is YFSETQ in the germline V gene. CDR3 length: 15 amino acids. The sample consisted of peripheral blood. The chain joins TRBV5-1 to TRBJ1-4; 10 positions match TRBD1. The sequence was obtained from a man aged 40-49 years who had recovered from COVID-19. For the CDR3, the DNA is TGCGCCAGCAGCTTGGCGGGGACAGGGGTTGAAAAACTGTTTTTT. Translation: CASSLAGTGVEKLFF. Together with reference TRBV5-1 and TRBJ1-4, the CDR3 gives the full variable domain: KAGVTQTPRYLIKTRGQQVTLSCSPISGHRSVSWYQQTPGQGLQFLFEYFSETQRNKGNFPGRFSGRQFSNSRSEMNVSTLELGDSALYLCASSLAGTGVEKLFFGSGTQLSVL.